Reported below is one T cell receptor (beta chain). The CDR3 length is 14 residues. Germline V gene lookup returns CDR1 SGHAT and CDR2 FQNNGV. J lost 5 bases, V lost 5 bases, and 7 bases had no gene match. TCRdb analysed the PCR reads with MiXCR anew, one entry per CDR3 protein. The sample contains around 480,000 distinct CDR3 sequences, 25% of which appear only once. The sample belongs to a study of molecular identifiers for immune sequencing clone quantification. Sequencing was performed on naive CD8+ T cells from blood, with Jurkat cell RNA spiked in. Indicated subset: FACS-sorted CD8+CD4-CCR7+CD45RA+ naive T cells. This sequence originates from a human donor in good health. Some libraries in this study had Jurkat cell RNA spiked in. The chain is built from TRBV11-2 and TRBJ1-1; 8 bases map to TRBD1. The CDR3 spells CASSPWTGRTEAFF. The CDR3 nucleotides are TGTGCCAGCAGCCCGTGGACAGGGCGGACTGAAGCTTTCTTT. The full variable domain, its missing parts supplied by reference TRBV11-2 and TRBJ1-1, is EAGVAQSPRYKIIEKRQSVAFWCNPISGHATLYWYQQILGQGPKLLIQFQNNGVVDDSQLPKDRFSAERLKGVDSTLKIQPAKLEDSAVYLCASSPWTGRTEAFFGQGTRLTVV.